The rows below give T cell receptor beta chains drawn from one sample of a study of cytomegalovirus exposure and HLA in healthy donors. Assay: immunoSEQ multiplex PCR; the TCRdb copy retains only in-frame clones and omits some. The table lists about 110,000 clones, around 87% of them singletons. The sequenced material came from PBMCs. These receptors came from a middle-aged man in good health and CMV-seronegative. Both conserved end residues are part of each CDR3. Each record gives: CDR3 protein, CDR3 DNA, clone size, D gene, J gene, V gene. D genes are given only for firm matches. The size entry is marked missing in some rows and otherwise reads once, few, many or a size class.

CDR3aa: CASSFGYTEAFF; CDR3nt: TGTGCCAGCAGTTTCGGGTACACTGAAGCTTTCTTT; abundance: .; d_gene: .; j_gene: TRBJ1-1; v_gene: TRBV6-6
CDR3aa: CASSLDLTGNTIYF; CDR3nt: TGCGCCAGCAGCTTGGACTTAACTGGAAACACCATATATTTT; abundance: .; d_gene: .; j_gene: TRBJ1-3; v_gene: TRBV5-1
CDR3aa: CSARIGVGQYF; CDR3nt: TGCAGTGCTAGAATAGGGGTTGGGCAGTACTTC; abundance: .; d_gene: .; j_gene: TRBJ2-7; v_gene: TRBV20-1
CDR3aa: CASSQGNGNEKLFF; CDR3nt: TGTGCCAGCAGCCAAGGAAACGGGAATGAAAAACTGTTTTTT; abundance: .; d_gene: .; j_gene: TRBJ1-4; v_gene: TRBV4-2
CDR3aa: CASSFSGGGNYGYTF; CDR3nt: TGTGCCAGCAGCTTTTCAGGGGGAGGCAACTATGGCTACACCTTC; abundance: .; d_gene: TRBD1; j_gene: TRBJ1-2; v_gene: TRBV7-9
CDR3aa: CASSEGVMTGANVLTF; CDR3nt: TGTGCCAGCAGTGAAGGAGTAATGACAGGGGCCAACGTCCTGACTTTC; abundance: few; d_gene: .; j_gene: TRBJ2-6; v_gene: TRBV2
CDR3aa: CASSPGRNPNQPQHF; CDR3nt: TGTGCCAGCTCACCCGGTCGAAACCCAAATCAGCCCCAGCATTTT; abundance: .; d_gene: .; j_gene: TRBJ1-5; v_gene: TRBV18
CDR3aa: CASSLAWSTEAFF; CDR3nt: TGTGCCAGCAGCTTGGCATGGAGTACTGAAGCTTTCTTT; abundance: .; d_gene: .; j_gene: TRBJ1-1; v_gene: TRBV5-4
CDR3aa: CASSLDGLAQETQYF; CDR3nt: TGCGCCAGCAGCTTGGACGGACTAGCGCAAGAGACCCAGTACTTC; abundance: .; d_gene: TRBD2; j_gene: TRBJ2-5; v_gene: TRBV5-1
CDR3aa: CASSEGQGILYGYTF; CDR3nt: TGTGCCAGCAGCGAGGGCCAGGGCATCCTCTATGGCTACACCTTC; abundance: .; d_gene: .; j_gene: TRBJ1-2; v_gene: TRBV9
CDR3aa: CASSPSNTGELFF; CDR3nt: TGCGCCAGCAGCCCCTCGAACACCGGGGAGCTGTTTTTT; abundance: .; d_gene: .; j_gene: TRBJ2-2; v_gene: TRBV5-1
CDR3aa: CASSVEGTGKETQYF; CDR3nt: TGTGCCAGCAGCGTAGAAGGAACAGGGAAAGAGACCCAGTACTTC; abundance: .; d_gene: .; j_gene: TRBJ2-5; v_gene: TRBV9
CDR3aa: CAISQGWYTEAFF; CDR3nt: TGTGCCATCAGTCAGGGTTGGTACACTGAAGCTTTCTTT; abundance: .; d_gene: .; j_gene: TRBJ1-1; v_gene: TRBV10-3
CDR3aa: CASSSGDPSNTQYF; CDR3nt: TGTGCCAGCAGTAGCGGGGATCCATCCAATACGCAGTATTTT; abundance: .; d_gene: TRBD2; j_gene: TRBJ2-3; v_gene: TRBV2
CDR3aa: CASSGGTGEKLFF; CDR3nt: TGTGCCAGCAGTGGAGGGACAGGAGAAAAACTGTTTTTT; abundance: .; d_gene: TRBD1; j_gene: TRBJ1-4; v_gene: TRBV2
CDR3aa: CAARKVGALNTEAFF; CDR3nt: TGTGCCGCCCGCAAGGTTGGGGCTTTGAACACTGAAGCTTTCTTT; abundance: once; d_gene: .; j_gene: TRBJ1-1; v_gene: TRBV5-6
CDR3aa: CASSPVGQGAALNTEAFF; CDR3nt: TGCGCCAGCAGCCCGGTCGGGCAGGGGGCCGCTTTGAACACTGAAGCTTTCTTT; abundance: .; d_gene: TRBD1; j_gene: TRBJ1-1; v_gene: TRBV5-1
CDR3aa: CASSYSGTGGWNEQFF; CDR3nt: TGTGCCAGCAGTTACTCTGGGACAGGGGGGTGGAATGAGCAGTTCTTC; abundance: once; d_gene: TRBD1; j_gene: TRBJ2-1; v_gene: TRBV6-5